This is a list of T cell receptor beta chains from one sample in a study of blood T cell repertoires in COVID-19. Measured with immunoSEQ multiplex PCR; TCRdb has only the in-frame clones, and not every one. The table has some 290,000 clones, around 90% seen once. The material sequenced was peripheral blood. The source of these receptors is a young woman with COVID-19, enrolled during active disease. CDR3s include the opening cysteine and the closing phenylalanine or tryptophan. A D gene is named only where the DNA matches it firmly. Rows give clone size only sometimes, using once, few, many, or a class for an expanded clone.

cdr3_aa: CASSFREGANTEAFF
cdr3_nt: TGTGCCAGCAGCTTTCGGGAGGGGGCGAACACTGAAGCTTTCTTT
clone_size: NA
v_call: TRBV7-9
j_call: TRBJ1-1
d_call: TRBD1

cdr3_aa: CASSYSTGPNYEQYF
cdr3_nt: TGTGCCAGCAGTTACTCGACAGGGCCGAACTACGAGCAGTACTTC
clone_size: NA
v_call: TRBV6-6
j_call: TRBJ2-7
d_call: TRBD1

cdr3_aa: CASSLRITGIYGYTF
cdr3_nt: TGTGCCAGCAGTTTAAGAATAACAGGGATCTATGGCTACACCTTC
clone_size: NA
v_call: TRBV28
j_call: TRBJ1-2
d_call: NA

cdr3_aa: CASSLWAVTSGANVLTF
cdr3_nt: TGTGCCAGCAGTTTATGGGCAGTTACCTCTGGGGCCAACGTCCTGACTTTC
clone_size: NA
v_call: TRBV27
j_call: TRBJ2-6
d_call: NA

cdr3_aa: CASSQASNTEAFF
cdr3_nt: TGTGCCAGCAGCCAAGCATCGAACACTGAAGCTTTCTTT
clone_size: NA
v_call: TRBV3-1/TRBV3-2
j_call: TRBJ1-1
d_call: NA

cdr3_aa: CSASTHPRTDTQYF
cdr3_nt: TGCAGTGCTAGTACTCACCCCCGCACAGATACGCAGTATTTT
clone_size: once
v_call: TRBV20-1
j_call: TRBJ2-3
d_call: NA

cdr3_aa: CASSPRRGGHEQYF
cdr3_nt: TGTGCCAGCAGCCCCAGGCGTGGAGGTCACGAGCAGTACTTC
clone_size: NA
v_call: TRBV7-6
j_call: TRBJ2-7
d_call: NA

cdr3_aa: CASSQDLKGGETQYF
cdr3_nt: TGTGCCAGCAGCCAAGATCTTAAGGGCGGGGAGACCCAGTACTTC
clone_size: NA
v_call: TRBV3-1/TRBV3-2
j_call: TRBJ2-5
d_call: NA

cdr3_aa: CASSWTSGGHEQFF
cdr3_nt: TGCGCCAGCAGCTGGACTAGCGGAGGTCATGAGCAGTTCTTC
clone_size: NA
v_call: TRBV5-1
j_call: TRBJ2-1
d_call: TRBD2

cdr3_aa: CASSLRGTLHF
cdr3_nt: TGTGCCAGCAGCTTAAGGGGAACCCTCCACTTT
clone_size: NA
v_call: TRBV7-9
j_call: TRBJ1-6
d_call: NA

cdr3_aa: CASSPNRPGTSGSYEQYF
cdr3_nt: TGTGCCAGCTCACCAAACCGTCCCGGGACTAGCGGGAGCTACGAGCAGTACTTC
clone_size: NA
v_call: TRBV18
j_call: TRBJ2-7
d_call: TRBD2

cdr3_aa: CASSDRGTYEQYF
cdr3_nt: TGCGCCAGCAGTGACCGGGGAACCTACGAGCAGTACTTC
clone_size: NA
v_call: TRBV10-2
j_call: TRBJ2-7
d_call: NA

cdr3_aa: CASSPGGHGNSEAKKLFF
cdr3_nt: TGTGCCAGCTCACCCGGGGGTCACGGGAACTCTGAAGCGAAAAAACTGTTTTTT
clone_size: NA
v_call: TRBV18
j_call: TRBJ1-4
d_call: NA

cdr3_aa: CASIPLSRDTEAFF
cdr3_nt: TGTGCCAGCATCCCGCTGTCCAGGGACACTGAAGCTTTCTTT
clone_size: few
v_call: TRBV7-9
j_call: TRBJ1-1
d_call: NA

cdr3_aa: CASSFPGAGELFF
cdr3_nt: TGTGCCAGCAGTTTCCCCGGAGCCGGGGAGCTGTTTTTT
clone_size: once
v_call: TRBV28
j_call: TRBJ2-2
d_call: NA

cdr3_aa: CASSPQRGIDSNQPQHF
cdr3_nt: TGTGCCAGCAGCCCTCAAAGGGGGATCGATAGCAATCAGCCCCAGCATTTT
clone_size: once
v_call: TRBV9
j_call: TRBJ1-5
d_call: NA

cdr3_aa: CASSQSRQGYTEAFF
cdr3_nt: TGTGCCAGCAGCCAATCACGTCAGGGGTACACTGAAGCTTTCTTT
clone_size: NA
v_call: TRBV16
j_call: TRBJ1-1
d_call: NA

cdr3_aa: CASSVVLAGVSYEQYF
cdr3_nt: TGTGCCAGCAGTGTTGTACTAGCGGGAGTGTCTTACGAGCAGTACTTC
clone_size: NA
v_call: TRBV6-1
j_call: TRBJ2-7
d_call: TRBD2

cdr3_aa: CASSPRVPNEQYF
cdr3_nt: TGCGCCAGCAGCCCAAGAGTGCCAAACGAGCAGTACTTC
clone_size: NA
v_call: TRBV10-2
j_call: TRBJ2-7
d_call: NA

cdr3_aa: CASSLGASEAYEQYF
cdr3_nt: TGCGCCAGCAGCTTGGGGGCTAGCGAGGCCTACGAGCAGTACTTC
clone_size: once
v_call: TRBV5-1
j_call: TRBJ2-7
d_call: NA

cdr3_aa: CAWSGTGGADTQYF
cdr3_nt: TGTGCCTGGAGTGGGACAGGGGGCGCAGATACGCAGTATTTT
clone_size: NA
v_call: TRBV30
j_call: TRBJ2-3
d_call: TRBD1

cdr3_aa: CASSLSGSMNTEAFF
cdr3_nt: TGTGCCAGCAGCTTATCGGGATCCATGAACACTGAAGCTTTCTTT
clone_size: NA
v_call: TRBV11-3
j_call: TRBJ1-1
d_call: NA

cdr3_aa: CASSLTRDREFF
cdr3_nt: TGTGCCAGCAGCTTAACAAGGGACAGGGAGTTCTTC
clone_size: NA
v_call: TRBV11-2
j_call: TRBJ2-1
d_call: TRBD1

cdr3_aa: CATSDFRTGVRHF
cdr3_nt: TGTGCCACCAGTGATTTTCGGACAGGGGTAAGACATTTT
clone_size: NA
v_call: TRBV24-1
j_call: TRBJ1-5
d_call: TRBD1

cdr3_aa: CASSSDLGQGSTEAFF
cdr3_nt: TGCGCCAGCAGCTCGGATCTGGGACAGGGTAGCACTGAAGCTTTCTTT
clone_size: NA
v_call: TRBV5-1
j_call: TRBJ1-1
d_call: TRBD1

cdr3_aa: CASSLSLRGGEAFF
cdr3_nt: TGTGCCAGCAGCTTGTCTCTCCGGGGAGGGGAGGCTTTCTTT
clone_size: NA
v_call: TRBV5-4
j_call: TRBJ1-1
d_call: NA

cdr3_aa: CASSLGTALRGYTF
cdr3_nt: TGTGCCAGCAGTTTAGGGACAGCGCTTAGGGGCTACACCTTC
clone_size: NA
v_call: TRBV28
j_call: TRBJ1-2
d_call: TRBD1

cdr3_aa: CASIETGFKSTDTQYF
cdr3_nt: TGTGCCAGCATCGAAACCGGTTTTAAGAGCACAGATACGCAGTATTTT
clone_size: NA
v_call: TRBV7-8
j_call: TRBJ2-3
d_call: NA

cdr3_aa: CASSIWTGRGYTF
cdr3_nt: TGTGCCAGTAGTATATGGACAGGTCGCGGCTACACCTTC
clone_size: NA
v_call: TRBV19
j_call: TRBJ1-2
d_call: TRBD1

cdr3_aa: CASSFSDRGPPYEQYF
cdr3_nt: TGTGCCAGCAGCTTCTCCGACAGGGGGCCCCCCTACGAGCAGTACTTC
clone_size: NA
v_call: TRBV7-9
j_call: TRBJ2-7
d_call: TRBD1

cdr3_aa: CASRGGGLAGVHEQFF
cdr3_nt: TGCGCCAGCAGGGGAGGCGGACTAGCGGGAGTTCATGAGCAGTTCTTC
clone_size: NA
v_call: TRBV5-1
j_call: TRBJ2-1
d_call: TRBD2

cdr3_aa: CATSREKGGETQYF
cdr3_nt: TGTGCCACCAGCAGAGAAAAAGGAGGAGAGACCCAGTACTTC
clone_size: NA
v_call: TRBV15
j_call: TRBJ2-5
d_call: NA

cdr3_aa: CASRWTESDYGYTF
cdr3_nt: TGTGCCAGCAGATGGACAGAGTCAGACTATGGCTACACCTTC
clone_size: NA
v_call: TRBV27
j_call: TRBJ1-2
d_call: NA

cdr3_aa: CASSFGTGPSGANVLTF
cdr3_nt: TGTGCCAGCAGCTTTGGGACAGGGCCCTCTGGGGCCAACGTCCTGACTTTC
clone_size: few
v_call: TRBV7-9
j_call: TRBJ2-6
d_call: TRBD1

cdr3_aa: CASSLFPSHSYEQYF
cdr3_nt: TGTGCCAGCAGCTTATTCCCTAGCCACTCCTACGAGCAGTACTTC
clone_size: NA
v_call: TRBV5-4
j_call: TRBJ2-7
d_call: NA

cdr3_aa: CASSWTATIYEQYF
cdr3_nt: TGTGCCAGCAGCTGGACAGCCACTATCTACGAGCAGTACTTC
clone_size: NA
v_call: TRBV5-5
j_call: TRBJ2-7
d_call: NA

cdr3_aa: CAWSRGTGNTIYF
cdr3_nt: TGTGCCTGGAGCCGAGGGACTGGAAACACCATATATTTT
clone_size: NA
v_call: TRBV30
j_call: TRBJ1-3
d_call: NA

cdr3_aa: CASSPRGLDTGELFF
cdr3_nt: TGTGCCAGCTCACCACGGGGGCTTGACACCGGGGAGCTGTTTTTT
clone_size: NA
v_call: TRBV18
j_call: TRBJ2-2
d_call: NA

cdr3_aa: CASSFRTGDREQYF
cdr3_nt: TGTGCCAGCAGTTTTCGGACAGGAGATCGCGAGCAGTACTTC
clone_size: NA
v_call: TRBV27
j_call: TRBJ2-7
d_call: TRBD1

cdr3_aa: CASSVGLSLRYGYTF
cdr3_nt: TGTGCCAGCAGTGTGGGACTGAGCCTGAGATATGGCTACACCTTC
clone_size: NA
v_call: TRBV2
j_call: TRBJ1-2
d_call: NA

cdr3_aa: CASSYTPLRGGYTF
cdr3_nt: TGTGCCAGCAGTTATACGCCCTTGCGGGGAGGCTACACCTTC
clone_size: NA
v_call: TRBV6-6
j_call: TRBJ1-2
d_call: NA

cdr3_aa: CASSQGGEAFF
cdr3_nt: TGTGCCAGCAGCCAAGGGGGAGAAGCTTTCTTT
clone_size: NA
v_call: TRBV7-2
j_call: TRBJ1-1
d_call: NA

cdr3_aa: CASRTGLVGDEQFF
cdr3_nt: TGTGCCAGCAGAACGGGACTAGTCGGGGATGAGCAGTTCTTC
clone_size: NA
v_call: TRBV6-5
j_call: TRBJ2-1
d_call: TRBD2

cdr3_aa: CASSQAPQGWMVEQYF
cdr3_nt: TGTGCCAGCAGCCAAGCCCCGCAGGGCTGGATGGTCGAGCAGTACTTC
clone_size: once
v_call: TRBV14
j_call: TRBJ2-7
d_call: NA

cdr3_aa: CASSLPGIVYNEQFF
cdr3_nt: TGTGCCAGCAGCTTACCCGGGATTGTGTACAATGAGCAGTTCTTC
clone_size: NA
v_call: TRBV5-4
j_call: TRBJ2-1
d_call: NA

cdr3_aa: CASSPPTGIRTQFF
cdr3_nt: TGTGCCAGCTCACCTCCCACAGGGATAAGGACGCAGTTCTTC
clone_size: NA
v_call: TRBV18
j_call: TRBJ2-1
d_call: NA

cdr3_aa: CASSITSGSNEQFF
cdr3_nt: TGTGCCAGTAGTATTACTAGCGGGAGTAATGAGCAGTTCTTC
clone_size: NA
v_call: TRBV19
j_call: TRBJ2-1
d_call: TRBD2

cdr3_aa: CASSLTSTEEKLFF
cdr3_nt: TGTGCCAGCAGTTTGACCTCGACGGAGGAAAAACTGTTTTTT
clone_size: NA
v_call: TRBV28
j_call: TRBJ1-4
d_call: NA